These 6 T cell receptor beta chains share one sample of origin, sequenced in a study of CD8 T cells in ankylosing spondylitis. TCRdb re-called the 5' RACE reads through MiXCR, storing one row per CDR3 protein. In the table there are 200,000 to 250,000 distinct CDR3 sequences, 30% to 40% of which are singletons. The sequenced sample was blood, either unsorted or a sorted T cell fraction (not recorded which). These receptors were collected from a male donor with ankylosing spondylitis or in good health (not recorded which).

The chain uses TRBV20-1 and TRBJ2-2, with D perhaps matching TRBD1 (6 bases). This CDR3 is built from 15 residues. Trimming took 6 bases from V and 1 from J, leaving 15 bases between them. Germline CDR1 reads DFQATT; CDR2 reads SNEGSKA (reference sequence). The CDR3: CSAHGGQQNTGELFF. The DNA for the CDR3 is TGCAGTGCCCATGGAGGACAGCAGAACACCGGGGAGCTGTTTTTT.

This clonotype was counted a few times. The J gene is TRBJ2-7, the V gene TRBV12-3 or TRBV12-4; TRBD1 agrees at 10 bases. CDR3 length: 14 amino acids. The trim removed 5 bases at V and 5 bases at J, leaving 6 bases unmatched. The DNA of the CDR3 is TGTGCCAGCAGTATGGGACAGGGGAGGGACGAGCAGTACTTC. It is translated as CASSMGQGRDEQYF.

This clonotype came up a few times. The chain uses TRBV20-1 and TRBJ1-4; D call uncertain. Germline V gene lookup returns CDR1 DFQATT and CDR2 SNEGSKA (reference sequence). The CDR3 consists of 14 residues. The V and J ends lost 7 bases and 4 bases respectively, with 16 bases between them. The CDR3 sequence: CSVGRSSGNEKLFF. CDR3 DNA: TGCAGTGTGGGCAGATCTTCGGGTAATGAAAAACTGTTTTTT.

The chain combines TRBV7-9 with TRBJ1-1; 7 positions match TRBD1. The V gene end was trimmed by 1 base and the J gene end by 4 bases; junction bases not matched to a gene: 3. The CDR3 contains 14 residues. Per the germline V gene, CDR1 is SEHNR and CDR2 is FQNEAQ (reference sequence). The CDR3 sequence: CASSLESGGTEAFF. The CDR3 DNA is TGTGCCAGCAGCTTAGAGTCAGGGGGCACTGAAGCTTTCTTT.

In its sample, this clonotype was seen a few times. J is TRBJ2-3 and V is TRBV6-5; 15 nucleotides agree with TRBD2. CDR1 and CDR2 from the germline V gene are MNHEY and SVGAGI. The J segment lost 4 bases and the V segment lost 0 bases, leaving 5 bases of the junction unmatched. CDR3 length: 18 amino acids. DNA for the CDR3: TGTGCCAGCAGTTACTCCGGGACTAGCGGGGGGCCATCAGATACGCAGTATTTT. This encodes CASSYSGTSGGPSDTQYF.

The chain carries TRBV11-2 and TRBJ2-3; D assignment may be TRBD1 or TRBD2 (5 bases each). Trimming pared 5 bases from V and 1 base from J, leaving 16 bases between. Germline CDR1 reads SGHAT; CDR2 reads FQNNGV. The CDR3 covers 16 residues. The CDR3 coding sequence is TGTGCCAGCAGCCCAGGGACGAAGGGAGGCACAGATACGCAGTATTTT. Translated, it gives CASSPGTKGGTDTQYF.